The 12 T cell receptor beta chains listed next were all sequenced from one sample in a study of T cells in Graves' hyperthyroidism and ophthalmopathy. TCR beta CDR3 regions were amplified from RNA transcripts. RT-PCR in the first round (using the HTBI primer set) targeted the TCR CDR3. Via MiXCR, TCRdb re-called the multiplex PCR reads, giving one row per CDR3 protein. This repertoire shows 300,000 to 350,000 distinct CDR3 sequences, around 13% found once; its top ten account for 20% to 25%. The sample consisted of blood. Source of these receptors: a woman aged 25 to 39 with Graves' hyperthyroidism.

This clonotype has ten or more counts. The chain combines TRBV2 with TRBJ2-1, with 7 positions matching TRBD2. Per germline, CDR1 SNHLY and CDR2 FYNNEI. This CDR3 is 13 amino acids long. J gave up 5 bases and V 6 bases, and 4 bases lay outside the gene matches. This chain's CDR3 is CASRRDYNNEQFF. CDR3 nucleotides: TGTGCCAGCAGAAGGGACTACAACAATGAGCAGTTCTTC.

At least ten counts were recorded for this clonotype. This chain uses TRBV12-3 or TRBV12-4 with TRBJ2-7; TRBD2 is a possible D gene (6 bases). V dropped 3 bases and J dropped 3 bases, with 12 bases sitting between them. The CDR3 is 14 residues long. In DNA form, the CDR3 reads TGTGCCAGCAGTTTCTCTGCTAGCGACTACGAGCAGTACTTC. Its protein is CASSFSASDYEQYF.

There are a few counts of this clonotype. This rearrangement joins TRBV12-3 or TRBV12-4 to TRBJ2-1, with TRBD2 matching over 12 bases. The ends lost 6 bases at V and 8 bases at J; junction bases unmatched: 5. The CDR3 has 14 residues. The CDR3 nucleotides read TGTGCCAGCAGATCTAGCGGGAGGGCTTATGAGCAGTTCTTC. It is translated as CASRSSGRAYEQFF.

This clonotype occurred many times. V is TRBV7-8 and J is TRBJ2-5, with TRBD1 identical over 9 bases. The CDR3 spans 14 residues. Germline V CDR1 and CDR2: SGHVS, FQNEAQ. J gave up 5 bases and V 5 bases, and 6 bases lay outside the gene matches. CDR3 region: CASSPGTGFETQYF. The CDR3, as DNA: TGTGCCAGCAGCCCCGGGACAGGGTTCGAGACCCAGTACTTC.

The chain has TRBV5-5 and TRBJ1-3; no clear D. CDR1 SGHKS and CDR2 YYEKEE come from the germline V gene (reference sequence). The CDR3 consists of 17 residues. V lost 2 bases and J 0 bases, leaving 15 bases between the germline ends. Here the CDR3 reads CASSLSYRQHSGNTIYF. CDR3 bases: TGTGCCAGCAGCTTAAGTTATCGGCAACACTCTGGAAACACCATATATTTT. The full variable domain, with the rest looked up from reference TRBV5-5 and TRBJ1-3, is DAGVTQSPTHLIKTRGQQVTLRCSPISGHKSVSWYQQVLGQGPQFIFQYYEKEERGRGNFPDRFSARQFPNYSSELNVNALLLGDSALYLCASSLSYRQHSGNTIYFGEGSWLTVV.

This clonotype was recorded many times. This chain connects TRBV28 to TRBJ2-3; D is unclear. CDR1 is MDHEN, CDR2 SYDVKM, per germline. V shed 3 bases and J shed 8 bases, with 12 bases lying between them. The CDR3 contains 13 residues. CDR3 nucleotides: TGTGCCAGCAGTTTGGTCAGCAATCGTACGCAGTATTTT. Its translation: CASSLVSNRTQYF.

This clonotype showed up just a few times. V and J are TRBV20-1 and TRBJ1-1; D may be TRBD1 (5 bases). The CDR3 is 15 amino acids. V lost 5 bases and J 3 bases, leaving 19 bases between the germline ends. The germline V gene encodes CDR1 DFQATT and CDR2 SNEGSKA (reference sequence). The CDR3 region is CSALDINGRDTEAFF. The CDR3 DNA sequence: TGCAGTGCTTTAGACATAAATGGCAGGGACACTGAAGCTTTCTTT.

The sample holds a few counts of this clonotype. The V call is TRBV19, the J call TRBJ2-2, with a possible D match to TRBD2 (6 bases). Trimming cost V 5 bases and J 6 bases, with 13 bases left between them. Germline lookup yields CDR1 LNHDA and CDR2 SQIVND (reference sequence). The CDR3 extends over 14 amino acids. The CDR3: CASSAGIKSGELFF. In DNA form, the CDR3 reads TGTGCCAGTAGTGCGGGGATCAAGTCCGGGGAGCTGTTTTTT. Variable domain in full (rest from reference TRBV19 and TRBJ2-2): DGGITQSPKYLFRKEGQNVTLSCEQNLNHDAMYWYRQDPGQGLRLIYYSQIVNDFQKGDIAEGYSVSREKKESFPLTVTSAQKNPTAFYLCASSAGIKSGELFFGEGSRLTVL.

Turning to this clonotype: A much larger clone is a single base away; this may be a read error. The chain couples TRBV7-2 to TRBJ1-3; D is possibly TRBD1 (5 bases). CDR3 length equals 14 residues. CDR1 is SGHTA, CDR2 FQGNSA, per germline. The DNA of the CDR3 is TGTGCCTGCAGCCGGGACCTTAGCCGAAACACCATATATTTT. It encodes CACSRDLSRNTIYF.

This clonotype came up a few times. The rearrangement links TRBV20-1 to TRBJ2-3, with D perhaps matching TRBD2 (5 bases). V was cut by 3 bases and J by 2 bases, with 15 bases left in between. The CDR3 contains 15 residues. Germline CDR1 and CDR2: DFQATT and SNEGSKA (reference sequence). The CDR3 loop reads CSARRRPLTTDTQYF. In nucleotides, the CDR3 is TGCAGTGCTAGGCGGAGGCCCCTCACCACAGATACGCAGTATTTT.

A few counts support this clonotype. The V call is TRBV6-1, the J call TRBJ1-6; 8 bases line up with TRBD1. There are 16 residues in the CDR3. The ends lost 3 bases at V and 8 bases at J; junction bases unmatched: 9. Germline V gives CDR1 MNHNS, CDR2 SASEGT. The CDR3 loop is CASSEPAGTGDSPLHF. The CDR3 DNA follows: TGTGCCAGCAGTGAGCCTGCCGGGACAGGAGATTCACCCCTCCACTTT.

In its sample, this clonotype was seen many times. V is TRBV9 and J is TRBJ1-1; D is uncertain. Germline V CDR1 and CDR2: SGDLS, YYNGEE. The V end lost 0 bases, the J end lost 10 bases, and 16 bases lay between the germline ends. The CDR3 has 14 amino acids. DNA of the CDR3: TGTGCCAGCAGCGTAGGAGGCCTAGGGCAGCGAGCTTTCTTT. It is translated as CASSVGGLGQRAFF.